This TCR beta chain was sequenced in a study of cytomegalovirus exposure and HLA in healthy donors. On this clone itself: What it binds is not known.

Findings of the study overall: Association of a missense DCLRE1C variant with TCR beta V- and J-gene trimming was reported in a later analysis.

The CDR3 runs 13 residues. The germline gives CDR1 SNHLY, CDR2 FYNNEI. The V end lost 6 bases, the J end lost 5 bases, and 13 bases lay between the germline ends. The PCR contained 60 Vbeta and 13 Jbeta primers. Repertoires were generated with immunoSEQ multiplex PCR, while TCRdb's copy carries only in-frame clones and drops some. The data contain fewer than 150,000 clones, about 78% of them singletons. Sequences were obtained from PBMCs. This clonotype was sampled from a man aged 50-60 years in good health and CMV-seronegative. The V and J genes are TRBV2 and TRBJ1-1; the D is unclear. The CDR3 DNA sequence: TGTGCCAGCAGAAGGGAGTTGGGGACTGAAGCTTTCTTT. Translation gives CASRRELGTEAFF.